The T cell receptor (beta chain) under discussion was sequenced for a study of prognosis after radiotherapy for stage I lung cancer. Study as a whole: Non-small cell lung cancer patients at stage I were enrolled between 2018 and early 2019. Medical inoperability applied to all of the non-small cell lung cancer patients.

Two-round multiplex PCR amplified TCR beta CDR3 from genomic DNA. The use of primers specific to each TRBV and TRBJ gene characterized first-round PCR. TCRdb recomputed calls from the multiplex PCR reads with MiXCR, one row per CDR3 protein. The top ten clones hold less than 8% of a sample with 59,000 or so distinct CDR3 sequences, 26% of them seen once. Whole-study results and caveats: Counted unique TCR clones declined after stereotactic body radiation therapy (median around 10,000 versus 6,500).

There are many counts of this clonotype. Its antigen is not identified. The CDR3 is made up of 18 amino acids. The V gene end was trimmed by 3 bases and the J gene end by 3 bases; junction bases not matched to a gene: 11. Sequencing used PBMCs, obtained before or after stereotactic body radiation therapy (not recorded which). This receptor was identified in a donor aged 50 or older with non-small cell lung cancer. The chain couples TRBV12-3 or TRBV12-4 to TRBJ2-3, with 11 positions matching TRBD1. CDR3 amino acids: CASSFRARDRGRTDTQYF. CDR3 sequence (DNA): TGTGCCAGCAGTTTCCGGGCTCGGGACAGGGGGAGGACAGATACGCAGTATTTT.